This T cell receptor (beta chain) was sequenced for a study of sequential checkpoint blockade in melanoma (dated by TCRdb to 2018 to 2020). The study in broad terms: Patients were randomized 1:1 to first-line nivolumab followed by ipilimumab (arm A) or ipilimumab followed by nivolumab (arm B). Maintenance nivolumab was given following each of the two trial sequences. TCRbeta immunosequencing was performed on DNA from roughly 99 pretreatment melanoma tumor samples. Matched tumor biopsies were taken from approximately 24 patients before treatment and at week 13, after single-agent nivolumab (arm A) or ipilimumab (arm B). About 85% of the matched tumor biopsy pairs taken before and after treatment were from the same lesion.

Summary of the overall study and its limitations: Within-arm analyses of tumor T-cell fraction were limited by small sample sizes and reduced statistical power. Among patients in arm A, the nivolumab-first arm, pretreatment tumor TIL clonality was associated with response (P = .04). PD-L1 staining and CD8+ T-cell counts correlated with tumor T-cell fraction and clonality, whereas mutational load did not. Patients with increases in tumor T-cell fraction and clonality by week 13 were approximately 30 times more likely to achieve clinical benefit. The response-prediction model combining TCR metrics and mutation burden needs validation in larger, independent patient cohorts.

Read against the paper, the sample's treatment or condition label means: randomized to nivolumab then ipilimumab (arm A) or the reverse (arm B). None of the trial patients had been given prior DNA-damaging chemotherapy. The samples were obtained from melanoma patients enrolled in CheckMate 064, an open-label, randomized phase II trial testing sequential checkpoint blockade. Genomic DNA from formalin-fixed paraffin-embedded (FFPE) tissue samples served as the input for tumor TCR sequencing. The immunoSEQ Assay was used to immunosequence TCRbeta CDR3 regions from genomic DNA. Before high-throughput sequencing, the genomic DNA was amplified using bias-controlled multiplex PCR. Turning to the authors' computational methods: To quantify the absolute abundance of each unique TCRbeta CDR3 region, the sequences were collapsed and filtered. Clonality, defined as 1 minus Pielou's evenness, was calculated using only productive rearrangements. To compute tumor T-cell fraction, TCRbeta template counts were normalized to usable DNA, with usable DNA estimated from several housekeeping genes. A previously published method was used to identify clones whose frequencies were significantly greater in on-treatment samples than in baseline samples. Here the immuneACCESS table is served through TCRdb, limited to in-frame sequences with V and J called. Missing clones are a known gap in these copies; in checked studies unresolved V genes cover under half, and the rest lacks a known reason. V and J calls and clone size are as listed in that table; D and trimming were resolved from the DNA. The sample has about 13,000 clones on record, about 28% of them singletons. Of the sample, 16% is held by the ten largest clones.

This clone came up a few times. The specificity of this receptor is unknown. No quality values exist for individual bases; no much larger clone is one base distant. The CDR1 and CDR2 encoded by the germline V gene are MGHRA and YSYEKL. Taken from cysteine to phenylalanine, the CDR3 has 13 residues. This entry keeps only the CDR3 DNA: 39 bases, framed from base 1. A distance of 11 bases separates the germline ends of V and J, which lose 1 base and 10 bases respectively. The chain joins TRBV4-1 to TRBJ2-1, with a tentative D gene TRBD2 over 6 matching bases. The material sequenced was tumor tissue (inferred from file names), taken from a patient given nivolumab and ipilimumab in sequence. This clonotype was sampled from a human donor with melanoma. The DNA sequence follows: TGCGCCAGCAGCCAAGGCGGGATTACGGAGCAGTTCTTC. Its coded protein is CASSQGGITEQFF.